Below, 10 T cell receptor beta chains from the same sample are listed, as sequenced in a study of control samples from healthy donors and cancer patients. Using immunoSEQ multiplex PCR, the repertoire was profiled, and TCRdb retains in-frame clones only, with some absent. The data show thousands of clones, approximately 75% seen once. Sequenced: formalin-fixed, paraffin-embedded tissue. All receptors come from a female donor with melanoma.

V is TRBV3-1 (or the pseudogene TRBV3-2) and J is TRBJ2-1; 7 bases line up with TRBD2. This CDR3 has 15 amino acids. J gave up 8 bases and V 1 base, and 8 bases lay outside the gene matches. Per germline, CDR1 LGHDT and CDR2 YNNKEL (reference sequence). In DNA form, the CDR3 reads TGTGCCAGCAGCCAAGGGCCAGCGGGAAAGTATGAGCAGTTCTTC. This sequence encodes CASSQGPAGKYEQFF.

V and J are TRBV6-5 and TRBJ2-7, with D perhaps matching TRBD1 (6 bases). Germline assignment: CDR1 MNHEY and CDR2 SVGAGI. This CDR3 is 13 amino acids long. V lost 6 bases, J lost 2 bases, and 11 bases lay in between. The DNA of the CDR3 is TGTGCCAGCAGACCCCAGGGGACCTACGAGCAGTACTTC. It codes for CASRPQGTYEQYF.

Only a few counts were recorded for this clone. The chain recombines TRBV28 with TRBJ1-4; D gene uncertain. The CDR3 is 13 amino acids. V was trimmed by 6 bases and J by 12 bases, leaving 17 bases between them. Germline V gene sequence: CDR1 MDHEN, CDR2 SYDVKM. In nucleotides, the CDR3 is TGTGCCAGCAGCCTGACCCTGGGGTGGGAACTGTTTTTT. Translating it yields CASSLTLGWELFF.

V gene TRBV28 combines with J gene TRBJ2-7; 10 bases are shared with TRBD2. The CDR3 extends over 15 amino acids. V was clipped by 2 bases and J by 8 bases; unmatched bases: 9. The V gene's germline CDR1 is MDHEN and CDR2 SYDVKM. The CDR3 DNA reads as TGTGCCAGCAGTTTAGGACTAGCGGTGGGATACAAGCAGTACTTC. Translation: CASSLGLAVGYKQYF.

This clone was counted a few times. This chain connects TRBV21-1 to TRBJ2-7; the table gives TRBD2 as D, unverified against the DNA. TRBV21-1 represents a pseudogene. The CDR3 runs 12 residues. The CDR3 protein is CASSKARYEQYF. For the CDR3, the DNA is TGTGCCAGCAGCAAAGCGCGCTACGAGCAGTACTTC.

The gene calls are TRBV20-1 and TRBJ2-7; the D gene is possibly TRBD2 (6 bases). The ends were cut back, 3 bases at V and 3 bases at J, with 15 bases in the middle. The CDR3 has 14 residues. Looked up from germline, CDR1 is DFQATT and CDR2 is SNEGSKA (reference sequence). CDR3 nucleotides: TGCAGTGCTAGTACGGGAGTCAGGGTCTACGAGCAGTACTTC. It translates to CSASTGVRVYEQYF.

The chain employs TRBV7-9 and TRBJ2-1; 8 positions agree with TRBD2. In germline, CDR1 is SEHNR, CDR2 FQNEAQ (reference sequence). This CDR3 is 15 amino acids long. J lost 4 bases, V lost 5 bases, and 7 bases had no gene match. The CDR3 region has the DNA TGTGCCAGCAGCCATCGGGAGGGGGGATACAATGAGCAGTTCTTC. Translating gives CASSHREGGYNEQFF.

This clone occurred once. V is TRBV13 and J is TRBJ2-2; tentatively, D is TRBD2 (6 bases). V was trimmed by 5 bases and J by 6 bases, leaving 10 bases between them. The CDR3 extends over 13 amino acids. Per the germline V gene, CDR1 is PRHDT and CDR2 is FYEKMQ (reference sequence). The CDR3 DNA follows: TGTGCCAGCAGCGACGGGAGCTCCGGGGAGCTGTTTTTT. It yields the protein CASSDGSSGELFF.

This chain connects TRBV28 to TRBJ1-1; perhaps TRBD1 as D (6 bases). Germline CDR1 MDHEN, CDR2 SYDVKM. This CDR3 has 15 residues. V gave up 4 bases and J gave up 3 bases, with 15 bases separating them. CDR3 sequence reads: CASSWGQGIHTEAFF. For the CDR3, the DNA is TGTGCCAGCAGTTGGGGTCAGGGGATTCACACTGAAGCTTTCTTT.

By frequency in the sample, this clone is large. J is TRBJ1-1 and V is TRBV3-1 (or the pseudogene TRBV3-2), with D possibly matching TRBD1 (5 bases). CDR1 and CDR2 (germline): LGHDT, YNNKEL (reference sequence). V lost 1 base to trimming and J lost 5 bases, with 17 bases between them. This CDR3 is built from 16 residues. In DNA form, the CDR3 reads TGTGCCAGCAGCCAAGGGGCGACGGGGGAACCGACTGAAGCTTTCTTT. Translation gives CASSQGATGEPTEAFF.